A selection of T cell receptor beta chains follows, all from one sample in a study of blood T cell repertoires in COVID-19. Generated by immunoSEQ multiplex PCR, the TCRdb table keeps only in-frame clones and is missing some. The table lists just over 300,000 clones, 89% of them singletons. The sequenced sample consisted of peripheral blood. These receptors all come from a woman in her twenties or thirties with COVID-19, enrolled during active disease. CDR3s include the opening cysteine and the closing phenylalanine or tryptophan. Size is stated for part of the rows, as once, few or many counts, or as a class when the clone is expanded.

v_gene	abundance	j_gene	CDR3aa
TRBV5-1	NA	TRBJ1-1	CASSFAGQGSPEAFF
TRBV12-3/TRBV12-4	NA	TRBJ1-5	CASSYGDQPQHF
TRBV3-1/TRBV3-2	NA	TRBJ1-1	CASSQDFGNTEAFF
TRBV7-2	NA	TRBJ2-1	CASSLVRNNEQFF
TRBV5-1	NA	TRBJ1-6	CASSSEGGYFSNSPLHF
TRBV11-3	NA	TRBJ1-1	CASSLSGVDTEAFF
TRBV6-1	NA	TRBJ1-5	CASSGGQVSSNQPQHF
TRBV2	NA	TRBJ1-2	CASSGTGDYGYTF
TRBV7-6	NA	TRBJ2-3	CASSLSSGTSTDTQYF
TRBV6-5	NA	TRBJ1-2	CASSYSLQYGYTF
TRBV5-1	NA	TRBJ1-1	CASSVTGMNTEAFF
TRBV19	NA	TRBJ2-1	CASSGDRLGEQFF
TRBV7-7	NA	TRBJ2-1	CASSLGQGFYNEQFF
TRBV19	NA	TRBJ2-2	CASTPGGGANTGELFF
TRBV24-1	NA	TRBJ2-7	CATGTGGRDEQYF
TRBV30	NA	TRBJ2-2	CAWRQASNTGELFF
TRBV7-8	NA	TRBJ2-3	CASSLLLAGATDTQYF
TRBV7-2	few	TRBJ2-1	CASSISGGPPYNEQFF
TRBV5-1	NA	TRBJ1-1	CASSRAGVNTEAFF
TRBV15	NA	TRBJ1-3	CATGGGPGNTIYF
TRBV7-9	NA	TRBJ1-1	CASSRGGNTEAFF
TRBV5-8	NA	TRBJ2-7	CASSLGTVQEQYF
TRBV2	NA	TRBJ1-2	CASREKSRYTF
TRBV16	NA	TRBJ2-5	CASIPAGRLETQYF
TRBV6-5	NA	TRBJ2-1	CASRTSGGPYNEQFF
TRBV6-6	NA	TRBJ1-5	CASSSGQNRSNQPQHF
TRBV6-2/TRBV6-3	NA	TRBJ2-5	CASSYYLAGGPLETQYF
TRBV12-3/TRBV12-4	NA	TRBJ1-2	CASSLEGISGYTF
TRBV11-2	NA	TRBJ2-1	CASSLMEGVAYNEQFF
TRBV6-2/TRBV6-3	NA	TRBJ1-2	CASSRPSGGGYTF
TRBV7-7	NA	TRBJ1-1	CASSLTPFEEAFF
TRBV2	few	TRBJ2-7	CASSSPRDRGTYEQYF
TRBV7-8	NA	TRBJ2-7	CASEGSYEQYF
TRBV7-8	NA	TRBJ2-3	CASSLISTAFTDTQYF
TRBV27	NA	TRBJ2-1	CASSLSRRVEQFF